This T cell receptor (beta chain) emerged from a study of T cells in Graves' hyperthyroidism and ophthalmopathy. Study-wide findings and caveats: By a 13 V-J model, ophthalmopathy was set apart from stable hyperthyroidism.

The V gene lost 5 bases and the J gene lost 1 base, with 12 bases spanning the gap. The germline CDR1 and CDR2 sequences are SGHVS and FQNEAQ. This CDR3 is 16 amino acids long. On this clonotype itself: Antigen unknown.

Amplified regions were TCR beta CDR3 sequences from RNA transcripts. TCR CDR3 regions were first amplified by RT-PCR with HTBI primers. TCRdb re-called the multiplex PCR reads with MiXCR, one entry per CDR3 protein. The sample gives 650,000 to 800,000 distinct CDR3 sequences, 40% to 55% of which show up once; less than 8.5% is in the top ten. The rearrangement uses TRBV7-8 and TRBJ1-6; tentative D call: TRBD1 (6 bases). Sequenced material: peripheral blood or thyroid tissue (not recorded which). This clonotype was sampled from an adult man with Graves' disease, either hyperthyroidism or ophthalmopathy (not recorded which). The CDR3 is CASSLGARSYNSPLHF. The CDR3 DNA is TGTGCCAGCAGCCTGGGGGCCAGATCCTATAATTCACCCCTCCACTTT. The complete variable domain, with remaining parts taken from reference TRBV7-8 and TRBJ1-6, reads GAGVSQSPRYKVAKRGQDVALRCDPISGHVSLFWYQQALGQGPEFLTYFQNEAQLDKSGLPSDRFFAERPEGSVSTLKIQRTQQEDSAVYLCASSLGARSYNSPLHFGNGTRLTVT.